What follows are 30 T cell receptor beta chains derived from one specimen sequenced in a study of blood T cell repertoires in COVID-19 (dated by TCRdb to between 2020 and 2021). The library was prepared using the immunoSEQ multiplex PCR assay. This immuneACCESS table, as held by TCRdb, lists in-frame sequences with V and J called but not all clones. Of the missing ones, under half trace to an unresolved V gene in checked studies; the others have no known cause. The sample yields 350,000 or so clones; 88% were counted once. Over 0.9% of the sample lies in the top ten. The sequencing sample was made of PBMCs or T cells enriched from blood (not recorded which). These receptors came from a woman younger than 45 who had been exposed to COVID-19.

The V call is TRBV30, the J call TRBJ1-6; D remains ambiguous. Trimming cost V 2 bases and J 7 bases, with 12 bases left between them. The CDR3 sequence is 14 residues long. Germline assignment: CDR1 GTSNPN and CDR2 SVGIG (reference sequence). In DNA, the CDR3 is TGTGCCTGGAGTCCACACAGAGACAATTCACCCCTCCACTTT. Amino acids: CAWSPHRDNSPLHF.

The chain carries TRBV18 and TRBJ1-2; 10 bases are a match to TRBD1. Germline CDR1 reads KGHSH; CDR2 reads LQKENI. The V segment lost 3 bases and the J segment 1 base; nucleotides outside the gene matches: 2. The CDR3 is 15 amino acids. This CDR3 is CASSPGQGDNYGYTF. CDR3 sequence (DNA): TGTGCCAGCTCACCCGGACAGGGGGATAACTATGGCTACACCTTC.

The V and J genes are TRBV2 and TRBJ1-2, with D possibly TRBD1 on 5 matching bases. Germline assignment: CDR1 SNHLY and CDR2 FYNNEI. V was cut by 4 bases and J by 3 bases, with 6 bases left in between. The CDR3 runs 12 residues. CDR3 protein: CASSGQYYGYTF. The CDR3 bases are TGTGCCAGCAGTGGACAGTACTATGGCTACACCTTC. The full variable domain, rest sourced from reference TRBV2 and TRBJ1-2, is EPEVTQTPSHQVTQMGQEVILRCVPISNHLYFYWYRQILGQKVEFLVSFYNNEISEKSEIFDDQFSVERPDGSNFTLKIRSTKLEDSAMYFCASSGQYYGYTFGSGTRLTVV.

The chain combines TRBV5-1 with TRBJ2-1, with TRBD1 matching over 9 bases. With V trimmed by 2 bases and J by 9 bases, 9 bases remained unmatched. The CDR3 loop spans 15 amino acids. Germline V lookup: CDR1 SGHRS, CDR2 YFSETQ. In DNA, the CDR3 is TGCGCCAGCAGCTTAAGGACAGGGGCAGAGGGTGAGCAGTTCTTC. Encoded protein: CASSLRTGAEGEQFF. The full variable domain, with the rest looked up from reference TRBV5-1 and TRBJ2-1, is KAGVTQTPRYLIKTRGQQVTLSCSPISGHRSVSWYQQTPGQGLQFLFEYFSETQRNKGNFPGRFSGRQFSNSRSEMNVSTLELGDSALYLCASSLRTGAEGEQFFGPGTRLTVL.

The J gene is TRBJ2-5, the V gene TRBV7-2; 7 bases line up with TRBD2. This CDR3 is 16 amino acids long. V lost 5 bases and J lost 5; bases outside the gene matches: 14. Germline CDR1 and CDR2: SGHTA and FQGNSA. The CDR3 region has the DNA TGTGCCAGCAGCCCCACGGGCGGGAGTGGGAGCGAGACCCAGTACTTC. It specifies CASSPTGGSGSETQYF.

V is TRBV6-5 and J is TRBJ2-7, with D perhaps matching TRBD2 (6 bases). Germline CDR1 reads MNHEY; CDR2 reads SVGAGI. V dropped 2 bases and J dropped 3 bases, with 8 bases sitting between them. The CDR3 is 13 residues long. In DNA form, the CDR3 reads TGTGCCAGCAGTTACCGGGAGAACTACGAGCAGTACTTC. Its protein product is CASSYRENYEQYF.

The chain uses TRBV28 and TRBJ2-1, with a tentative D call TRBD2 (7 bases). Between the trimmed V and J ends, which lost 5 bases and 5 bases, there was a span of 19 bases. Germline assignment: CDR1 MDHEN and CDR2 SYDVKM. This CDR3 has 16 residues. CDR3 residues: CASSPPWGAGDNEQFF. The CDR3 bases are TGTGCCAGCAGTCCCCCCTGGGGGGCGGGGGACAATGAGCAGTTCTTC.

The chain uses TRBV6-1 and TRBJ2-1; tentative D call: TRBD1 (6 bases). The CDR3 is made up of 15 amino acids. V lost 1 base to trimming and J lost 4 bases, with 11 bases between them. Germline assignment: CDR1 MNHNS and CDR2 SASEGT. CDR3 in DNA: TGTGCCAGCAGTGAAGTCCAGGGGTTTTACAATGAGCAGTTCTTC. It encodes CASSEVQGFYNEQFF.

The chain combines TRBV5-1 with TRBJ2-5; unclear D gene. CDR3 length: 13 residues. V lost 0 bases and J 5 bases, leaving 8 bases between the germline ends. Germline CDR1 SGHRS, CDR2 YFSETQ. The CDR3 DNA follows: TGCGCCAGCAGCTTGGATGTAATGGAGACCCAGTACTTC. Its translation: CASSLDVMETQYF.

The chain has TRBV29-1 and TRBJ2-3; 10 bases match TRBD1. CDR3 length: 14 amino acids. Germline V gene data show CDR1 as SQVTM and CDR2 as ANQGSEA. V shed 4 bases, J shed 6 bases, and the junction held 7 bases outside the gene matches. The CDR3 spells CSVGTGGLIDTQYF. The CDR3 DNA is TGCAGCGTTGGGACAGGGGGACTCATTGATACGCAGTATTTT.

This chain links TRBV28 with TRBJ2-7; the match to TRBD1 covers 8 bases. Trimming took 5 bases from V and 3 from J; bases not matched to a gene: 6. This CDR3 region has 14 residues. Germline CDR1 and CDR2: MDHEN and SYDVKM. The CDR3: CASSPWTGNYEQYF. The CDR3 nucleotides read TGTGCCAGCAGTCCGTGGACAGGGAACTACGAGCAGTACTTC.

The chain couples TRBV10-1 to TRBJ2-2; TRBD2 matches at 9 bases. The V gene's germline CDR1 is WNHNN and CDR2 SYGVQD (reference sequence). The junction had 7 bases not matched to a gene; V was cut back by 9 bases and J by 5 bases. The CDR3 length is 14 residues. The CDR3 spells CASAAGGGTGELFF. CDR3 coding DNA: TGCGCCAGTGCGGCGGGAGGGGGGACCGGGGAGCTGTTTTTT.

This chain connects TRBV7-9 to TRBJ1-1, with D perhaps matching TRBD1 (5 bases). The CDR3 spans 15 residues. With 1 base removed from V and 4 bases from J, the gap between germline ends came to 13 bases. Germline V gene sequence: CDR1 SEHNR, CDR2 FQNEAQ (reference sequence). The CDR3 is CASSLGAGEGTEAFF. CDR3 sequence (DNA): TGTGCCAGCAGCTTAGGTGCGGGGGAGGGCACTGAAGCTTTCTTT.

This rearrangement joins TRBV6-4 to TRBJ2-3; 12 bases match TRBD1. V lost 2 bases, J lost 4 bases, and 1 base stayed unmatched. Germline V lookup: CDR1 MRHNA, CDR2 SNTAGT. The CDR3 has 15 amino acids. CDR3 protein: CASSDGTGGADTQYF. CDR3 DNA sequence: TGTGCCAGCAGTGACGGGACAGGGGGCGCAGATACGCAGTATTTT.

The V and J genes are TRBV5-1 and TRBJ2-7; 8 bases match TRBD1. The CDR3 is 13 residues long. Trimming took 5 bases from V and 6 from J; bases not matched to a gene: 7. In germline, CDR1 is SGHRS, CDR2 YFSETQ. The CDR3 nucleotides read TGCGCCAGCAGAGCTGTGACAGGGGCCGAGCAGTACTTC. The encoded protein is CASRAVTGAEQYF.

The V gene is TRBV12-3 or TRBV12-4, the J gene TRBJ1-2; D possibly corresponds to TRBD1 (6 bases). Trimming took off 2 bases at V and 6 bases at J, with 7 bases between the two ends. The CDR3 is 12 residues long. Here the CDR3 reads CASSLTGNGYTF. In DNA, the CDR3 is TGTGCCAGCAGTTTAACAGGGAATGGCTACACCTTC.

The chain carries TRBV28 and TRBJ1-4; maybe TRBD1 (5 bases). The V and J ends lost 3 bases and 8 bases respectively, with 13 bases between them. CDR1 and CDR2 from the germline V gene are MDHEN and SYDVKM. The CDR3 consists of 14 residues. The CDR3 sequence: CASSFGGVWEKLFF. CDR3 coding DNA: TGTGCCAGCAGTTTCGGGGGGGTCTGGGAAAAACTGTTTTTT.

A single count supports this clone. V usage is TRBV15 and J usage is TRBJ2-2; 8 nucleotides line up with TRBD2. The CDR3 is made up of 16 amino acids. Per germline, CDR1 LNHNV and CDR2 YYDKDF (reference sequence). V lost 6 bases, J lost 2 bases, and 8 bases stayed unmatched. CDR3 sequence reads: CATRSWAGGNTGELFF. The CDR3 DNA reads TGTGCCACCAGATCCTGGGCGGGAGGTAACACCGGGGAGCTGTTTTTT.

V gene TRBV6-2 or TRBV6-3 combines with J gene TRBJ2-5, with D maybe TRBD2 (6 bases). This CDR3 region has 18 residues. Deletions cut 5 bases from V and 3 bases from J, with 25 bases between. Per the germline V gene, CDR1 is MNHEY and CDR2 is SVGEGT. CDR3 residues: CASSQQVTGTRGEETQYF. CDR3 coding DNA: TGTGCCAGCAGTCAACAGGTAACCGGGACTCGAGGTGAAGAGACCCAGTACTTC.

The gene calls are TRBV5-8 and TRBJ1-5, with D unresolved. Trimming removed 0 bases at V and 4 bases at J, with 14 bases between. Germline values: CDR1 SGHTS, CDR2 YDEGEE. The CDR3 consists of 16 residues. CDR3 bases: TGTGCCAGCAGCTTGGGACACCTTTTAGGAAATCAGCCCCAGCATTTT. Its translation: CASSLGHLLGNQPQHF.

This chain uses TRBV3-1 (or the pseudogene TRBV3-2) with TRBJ1-5; D may be TRBD1 (5 bases). CDR3 length: 14 residues. Looked up from germline, CDR1 is LGHDT and CDR2 is YNNKEL (reference sequence). Deletions cut 4 bases from V and 5 bases from J, with 12 bases between. In DNA, the CDR3 is TGTGCCAGCAGCCTCAAGGGGACTTATCAGCCCCAGCATTTT. As protein: CASSLKGTYQPQHF.

The CDR3 DNA is TGTGCCAGCAGTTTCAGTCAGTTCTCCATATATTTT. This codes for CASSFSQFSIYF. The chain couples TRBV12-3 or TRBV12-4 to TRBJ1-3; D is ambiguous. This CDR3 has 12 residues. V lost 3 bases, J lost 11 bases, and 11 bases lay in between.

The chain combines TRBV7-8 with TRBJ2-6; weak D call: TRBD1 (6 bases). Germline V gene sequence: CDR1 SGHVS, CDR2 FQNEAQ. CDR3 size: 16 residues. V shed 5 bases and J shed 0 bases, with 11 bases lying between them. The CDR3 region is CASSDSGVSGANVLTF. CDR3 bases: TGTGCCAGCAGCGATTCAGGGGTCTCTGGGGCCAACGTCCTGACTTTC.

This chain links TRBV19 with TRBJ1-5; a weak D match, TRBD1 (6 bases). The CDR3 is made up of 13 amino acids. V was cut by 5 bases and J by 5 bases, with 10 bases left in between. The germline V gene has CDR1 LNHDA and CDR2 SQIVND (reference sequence). CDR3 DNA sequence: TGTGCCAGTAGTTGGGGGCTTGATCAGCCCCAGCATTTT. Residues: CASSWGLDQPQHF.

In this sample, this clone turned up a few times. The chain couples TRBV9 to TRBJ2-7, with 8 bases aligning to TRBD2. The CDR3 is 14 amino acids. J gave up 3 bases and V 4 bases, and 6 bases lay outside the gene matches. Germline values: CDR1 SGDLS, CDR2 YYNGEE. The CDR3 region is CASSRPGLVYEQYF. In DNA form, the CDR3 reads TGTGCCAGCAGCAGACCGGGACTAGTCTACGAGCAGTACTTC.

The chain is built from TRBV10-2 and TRBJ2-3; TRBD2 matches 10 bases. After removal of 5 bases from V and 2 bases from J, the junction contained 4 bases not matched to a gene. The length of the CDR3 is 15 residues. Germline loops: CDR1 WSHSY, CDR2 SAAADI. The CDR3 DNA reads as TGCGCCAGCAGTTTAGCGGGAGGCCCCACAGATACGCAGTATTTT. Amino acid sequence: CASSLAGGPTDTQYF.

The gene calls are TRBV28 and TRBJ2-7; the match to TRBD1 covers 9 bases. Losses at the gene ends were 5 bases for V and 1 base for J; bases not matched to a gene: 9. The CDR3 runs 16 residues. Germline lookup yields CDR1 MDHEN and CDR2 SYDVKM. The CDR3 loop reads CASSPSGQGSSYEQYF. The CDR3 region has the DNA TGTGCCAGCAGTCCCTCAGGACAGGGGAGTTCCTACGAGCAGTACTTC.

The chain links TRBV13 to TRBJ2-1, with 7 bases fitting TRBD1. Per germline, CDR1 PRHDT and CDR2 FYEKMQ (reference sequence). CDR3 size: 13 residues. V shed 2 bases, J shed 8 bases, and the junction held 3 bases outside the gene matches. The CDR3 DNA sequence: TGTGCCAGCAGCTTACAGGGGGTGGATGAGCAGTTCTTC. This gives the protein CASSLQGVDEQFF. Variable domain in full (rest from reference TRBV13 and TRBJ2-1): AAGVIQSPRHLIKEKRETATLKCYPIPRHDTVYWYQQGPGQDPQFLISFYEKMQSDKGSIPDRFSAQQFSDYHSELNMSSLELGDSALYFCASSLQGVDEQFFGPGTRLTVL.

This chain uses TRBV7-2 with TRBJ2-3; the match to TRBD1 covers 7 bases. The junction had 4 bases not matched to a gene; V was cut back by 4 bases and J by 0 bases. Per the germline V gene, CDR1 is SGHTA and CDR2 is FQGNSA. CDR3 length: 15 residues. The CDR3 is CASSWRTGSTDTQYF. In nucleotides, the CDR3 is TGTGCCAGCAGCTGGAGGACAGGTAGCACAGATACGCAGTATTTT.

The chain links TRBV6-5 to TRBJ2-5; tentatively, D is TRBD1 (5 bases). V was cut by 6 bases and J by 5 bases, with 10 bases left in between. This CDR3 contains 12 residues. Germline V gene lookup returns CDR1 MNHEY and CDR2 SVGAGI. CDR3 region: CASRLQAETQYF. For the CDR3, the DNA is TGTGCCAGCAGATTACAGGCGGAGACCCAGTACTTC.